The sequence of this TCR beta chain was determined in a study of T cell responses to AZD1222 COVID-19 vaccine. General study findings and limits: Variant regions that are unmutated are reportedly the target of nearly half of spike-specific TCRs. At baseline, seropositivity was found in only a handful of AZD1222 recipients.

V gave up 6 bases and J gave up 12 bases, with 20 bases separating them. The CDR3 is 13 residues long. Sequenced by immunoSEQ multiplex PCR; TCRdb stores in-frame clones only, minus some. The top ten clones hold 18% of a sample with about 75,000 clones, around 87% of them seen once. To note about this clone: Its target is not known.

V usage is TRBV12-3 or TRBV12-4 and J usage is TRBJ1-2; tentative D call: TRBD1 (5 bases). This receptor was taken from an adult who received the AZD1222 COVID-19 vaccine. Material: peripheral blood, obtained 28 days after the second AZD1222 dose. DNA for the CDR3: TGTGCCAGCAGACCCTGGGACCGACCTCTTCACACCTTC. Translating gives CASRPWDRPLHTF.